Below are 31 T cell receptor beta chains sequenced from a single sample in a study of cytomegalovirus exposure and HLA in healthy donors. 13 Jbeta primers and 60 Vbeta primers were used for the PCR. TCRdb keeps only in-frame clones here, not all; method: immunoSEQ multiplex PCR. This sample's clone table lists more than 110,000 clones. The sequencing sample was made of PBMCs. The receptors originated from a man in his forties in good health and CMV-seronegative.

The chain links TRBV29-1 to TRBJ1-2; TRBD1 might be the D (5 bases). The CDR3 is made up of 15 amino acids. V shed 7 bases and J shed 4 bases, with 22 bases lying between them. Germline V gene data show CDR1 as SQVTM and CDR2 as ANQGSEA. The CDR3 DNA reads TGCAGCGCCCTCGACAGCTTACGACTCAGCTATGGCTACACCTTC. Amino acid sequence: CSALDSLRLSYGYTF.

V gene TRBV6-5 combines with J gene TRBJ2-1; 8 bases line up with TRBD1. After removal of 5 bases from V and 3 bases from J, the junction contained 3 bases not matched to a gene. This CDR3 contains 14 residues. Per the germline V gene, CDR1 is MNHEY and CDR2 is SVGAGI. CDR3 sequence (DNA): TGTGCCAGCAGTCCTGGACAGGGCTACAATGAGCAGTTCTTC. This sequence encodes CASSPGQGYNEQFF.

The chain is built from TRBV5-1 and TRBJ2-5; 7 positions match TRBD1. V lost 5 bases, J lost 4 bases, and 5 bases stayed unmatched. Germline V CDR1 and CDR2: SGHRS, YFSETQ. The CDR3 runs to 13 residues. CDR3 DNA sequence: TGCGCCAGCAGATTCGGGACAGCAGAGACCCAGTACTTC. This gives the protein CASRFGTAETQYF.

In DNA, the CDR3 is TGCAGTGCTCCAAAAGAGACCCAGTACTTC. Residues: CSAPKETQYF. The chain carries TRBV20-1 and TRBJ2-5; D gene uncertain. V gave up 5 bases and J gave up 3 bases, with 4 bases separating them. The CDR3 runs to 10 residues. CDR1 is DFQATT and CDR2 is SNEGSKA in the germline V gene (reference sequence).

The V gene is TRBV4-2, the J gene TRBJ2-7; no clear D. Germline V gives CDR1 LGHNA, CDR2 YNFKEQ. CDR3 length: 14 amino acids. V was cut by 0 bases and J by 3 bases, with 9 bases left in between. CDR3 residues: CASSQEMTGYEQYF. The CDR3 DNA follows: TGTGCCAGCAGCCAAGAGATGACGGGCTACGAGCAGTACTTC.

CDR3 coding DNA: TGTGCCAGCAGCGCCCGTCAGGGGTGGAGGACCCAGTACTTC. Its protein is CASSARQGWRTQYF. This sequence joins TRBV9 and TRBJ2-5; D might be TRBD1 (6 bases). The V end was cut by 3 bases, the J end by 7 bases, with 16 bases between. Germline CDR1 reads SGDLS; CDR2 reads YYNGEE. The CDR3 covers 14 residues.

The gene calls are TRBV6-5 and TRBJ1-2; tentative D call: TRBD1 (5 bases). This CDR3 is built from 14 residues. The germline V and J ends were trimmed by 0 bases and 8 bases, with 13 bases remaining between them. Germline V gene sequence: CDR1 MNHEY, CDR2 SVGAGI. The CDR3 spells CASSYSGREGGYTF. CDR3 DNA sequence: TGTGCCAGCAGTTACTCCGGACGGGAGGGGGGCTACACCTTC.

The chain recombines TRBV10-3 with TRBJ2-5; 8 bases match TRBD2. CDR1 and CDR2 from the germline V gene are ENHRY and SYGVKD. The CDR3 length is 14 residues. Trimming took 5 bases from V and 3 from J; bases not matched to a gene: 5. The CDR3 nucleotides are TGTGCCATCAGTCTCGGGGGGGCCGAAGAGACCCAGTACTTC. It specifies CAISLGGAEETQYF.

This chain connects TRBV29-1 to TRBJ1-1; D call uncertain. CDR3 length: 11 amino acids. In germline, CDR1 is SQVTM, CDR2 ANQGSEA. Deletions cut 7 bases from V and 4 bases from J, with 10 bases between. CDR3 nucleotide sequence: TGCAGCGGGCTAGCGGGCACTGAAGCTTTCTTT. Protein product: CSGLAGTEAFF. Full variable domain (rest looked up from reference TRBV29-1 and TRBJ1-1): SAVISQKPSRDICQRGTSLTIQCQVDSQVTMMFWYRQQPGQSLTLIATANQGSEATYESGFVIDKFPISRPNLTFSTLTVSNMSPEDSSIYLCSGLAGTEAFFGQGTRLTVV.

This rearrangement joins TRBV10-3 to TRBJ1-4; TRBD1 is a possible D gene (5 bases). CDR3 length: 14 amino acids. V was shortened by 3 bases and J by 5 bases, with 10 bases between the two germline ends. From germline, CDR1 is ENHRY and CDR2 SYGVKD. The CDR3 sequence: CAISDGGGNEKLFF. CDR3 sequence (DNA): TGTGCCATCAGTGATGGGGGGGGAAATGAAAAACTGTTTTTT.

The chain is built from TRBV5-1 and TRBJ2-3; 9 bases fit TRBD2. Trimming at V came to 7 bases and at J to 6 bases, leaving 15 bases not matched to a gene. The germline V gene encodes CDR1 SGHRS and CDR2 YFSETQ. This CDR3 region has 16 residues. In nucleotides, the CDR3 is TGCGCCAGCCGGGGGATCTTAGCGGGGGCTGGGGATACGCAGTATTTT. Translated: CASRGILAGAGDTQYF.

The chain uses TRBV18 and TRBJ2-3; 7 bases agree with TRBD1. After removal of 3 bases from V and 5 bases from J, the junction contained 11 bases not matched to a gene. The CDR3 runs to 16 residues. CDR1 and CDR2 from the germline V gene are KGHSH and LQKENI. The CDR3 region has the DNA TGTGCCAGCTCACCCCCTCGTCAGGGGGTCGGAGATACGCAGTATTTT. This gives the protein CASSPPRQGVGDTQYF.

The chain has TRBV6-6 and TRBJ2-3; tentatively, D is TRBD2 (6 bases). Germline V gene sequence: CDR1 MNHNY, CDR2 SVGAGI (reference sequence). V dropped 0 bases and J dropped 4 bases, with 11 bases sitting between them. This CDR3 is built from 15 residues. Here the CDR3 DNA reads TGTGCCAGCAGTTACTCTCCGGGGGTGCCAGATACGCAGTATTTT. Its protein is CASSYSPGVPDTQYF.

This sequence joins TRBV7-2 and TRBJ2-5; maybe TRBD2 (6 bases). The CDR3 has 15 amino acids. Trimming took off 4 bases at V and 7 bases at J, with 19 bases between the two ends. The germline gives CDR1 SGHTA, CDR2 FQGNSA. The CDR3 reads CASSSRLGSGATQYF. CDR3 DNA: TGTGCCAGCAGCTCGCGACTCGGCTCGGGAGCGACCCAGTACTTC.

The chain combines TRBV28 with TRBJ2-6, with D perhaps TRBD1 (5 bases). The CDR3 consists of 17 residues. Germline V CDR1 and CDR2: MDHEN, SYDVKM. The V gene lost 3 bases and the J gene lost 0 bases, with 12 bases spanning the gap. The CDR3: CASSFRGINSGANVLTF. CDR3 nucleotide sequence: TGTGCCAGCAGTTTTAGGGGAATAAACTCTGGGGCCAACGTCCTGACTTTC.

The V and J genes are TRBV5-1 and TRBJ1-4; D is perhaps TRBD1 (6 bases). Germline V gene data show CDR1 as SGHRS and CDR2 as YFSETQ. The V end was cut by 4 bases, the J end by 5 bases, with 12 bases between. The CDR3 consists of 14 residues. The CDR3 DNA reads TGCGCCAGCAGCCGGGACAACCCAAATGAAAAACTGTTTTTT. Protein: CASSRDNPNEKLFF.

V usage is TRBV4-3 and J usage is TRBJ2-3; no definite D call. The germline V gene encodes CDR1 LGHNA and CDR2 YSLEER. Trimming took 0 bases from V and 1 from J, leaving 8 bases between them. The CDR3 consists of 15 residues. The CDR3 bases are TGCGCCAGCAGCCAAGATTGGCTTCGCACAGATACGCAGTATTTT. Translation: CASSQDWLRTDTQYF.

The rearrangement joins TRBV4-1 to TRBJ2-2; weak D call: TRBD2 (5 bases). CDR3 size: 16 residues. The V gene lost 4 bases and the J gene lost 2 bases, with 14 bases spanning the gap. Germline V gene data show CDR1 as MGHRA and CDR2 as YSYEKL. CDR3 region: CASSPKIAKNTGELFF. In DNA form, the CDR3 reads TGCGCCAGCAGCCCCAAGATAGCGAAAAACACCGGGGAGCTGTTTTTT.

J is TRBJ1-1 and V is TRBV5-1, with TRBD1 matching over 8 bases. The V segment lost 5 bases and the J segment 5 bases; nucleotides outside the gene matches: 5. CDR3 length equals 13 residues. Germline values: CDR1 SGHRS, CDR2 YFSETQ. Written as DNA, the CDR3 is TGCGCCAGCAGAATCACAGGGGGAACTGAAGCTTTCTTT. Translating gives CASRITGGTEAFF.

The genes are TRBV5-4 and TRBJ1-1; D is unclear. Between the trimmed V and J ends, which lost 5 bases and 2 bases, there was a span of 13 bases. The CDR3 length is 14 residues. CDR1 and CDR2 from the germline V gene are SGHNT and YYREEE (reference sequence). DNA for the CDR3: TGTGCCAGCAGTCAATGGGGAGGAAACACTGAAGCTTTCTTT. It translates to CASSQWGGNTEAFF.

This chain joins TRBV7-9 and TRBJ2-7; 9 bases line up with TRBD1. Looked up from germline, CDR1 is SEHNR and CDR2 is FQNEAQ (reference sequence). J was trimmed by 5 bases and V by 3 bases; bases with no gene match: 5. The CDR3 extends over 14 amino acids. The CDR3 DNA reads TGTGCCAGCAGCTTCCGGGACAGGGATCACGAGCAGTACTTC. Protein sequence: CASSFRDRDHEQYF.

The rearrangement joins TRBV6-5 to TRBJ1-6; D not certain. The CDR3 consists of 13 residues. V was clipped by 6 bases and J by 6 bases, with 9 bases between them. Germline-derived CDR1 and CDR2 are MNHEY and SVGAGI. The CDR3, as DNA: TGTGCCAGCAGCTTGGCCCTTAATTCACCCCTCCACTTT. Translation: CASSLALNSPLHF.

The chain couples TRBV6-5 to TRBJ2-7; a possible D gene is TRBD1 (10 bases). The V end was cut by 7 bases, the J end by 5 bases, with 21 bases between. The CDR3 covers 15 residues. Germline V CDR1 and CDR2: MNHEY, SVGAGI. CDR3 in DNA: TGTGCCAGCACCCTAGCGGGACAGGGGTGGCACGAGCAGTACTTC. This gives the protein CASTLAGQGWHEQYF.

This sequence joins TRBV12-5 and TRBJ1-1, with 7 bases identical to TRBD1. V dropped 1 base and J dropped 10; count of bases not matched to a gene: 15. The CDR3 contains 16 residues. Germline V lookup: CDR1 LGHNT, CDR2 FRNRAP. As DNA, the CDR3 is TGTGCTAGTGGTTTGGACAGGGGCCGTACGACACTGGCAGCTTTCTTT. Residues: CASGLDRGRTTLAAFF.

V gene TRBV25-1 combines with J gene TRBJ1-1, with unresolved D. Germline V gene sequence: CDR1 MGHDK, CDR2 SYGVNS. Trimming left V 3 bases short and J 0 bases short, with 8 bases between. This CDR3 has 14 amino acids. CDR3 in DNA: TGTGCCAGCAGTGAGACGGGTATGAACACTGAAGCTTTCTTT. This sequence encodes CASSETGMNTEAFF.

This chain links TRBV9 with TRBJ1-4; 7 bases fit TRBD1. Germline V gives CDR1 SGDLS, CDR2 YYNGEE. This CDR3 comprises 15 residues. J was trimmed by 5 bases and V by 4 bases; bases with no gene match: 8. As DNA, the CDR3 is TGTGCCAGCAGCCCTCGGGACAGCCCGAATGAAAAACTGTTTTTT. Protein product: CASSPRDSPNEKLFF.

The V and J genes are TRBV5-6 and TRBJ1-2; D is uncertain. Trimming cost V 4 bases and J 8 bases, with 21 bases left between them. Germline V CDR1 and CDR2: SGHDT, YYEEEE. The CDR3 has 15 amino acids. The CDR3 loop reads CASSLWGAGSYGYTF. The CDR3 coding sequence is TGTGCCAGCAGCCTTTGGGGAGCAGGATCGTACGGCTACACCTTC.

CDR3 in amino acids: CASTWDRARNEQFF. The CDR3 DNA follows: TGTGCCAGCACATGGGACAGGGCTCGAAATGAGCAGTTCTTC. J is TRBJ2-1 and V is TRBV6-5; 9 bases are shared with TRBD1. The CDR3 spans 14 residues. V gave up 7 bases and J gave up 7 bases; unmatched junction bases: 8. Germline V lookup: CDR1 MNHEY, CDR2 SVGAGI.

On this clone itself: Other DNA sequences in the sample encode the same CDR3. The V call is TRBV5-1, the J call TRBJ1-3; D not certain. V lost 2 bases and J lost 0, with 6 bases in between. Germline lookup yields CDR1 SGHRS and CDR2 YFSETQ. CDR3 length equals 14 residues. The CDR3 loop is CASSLGSSGNTIYF. The DNA of the CDR3 is TGCGCCAGCAGCTTAGGGAGCTCTGGAAACACCATATATTTT.

The V and J genes are TRBV4-3 and TRBJ2-7; 10 bases map to TRBD1. Trimming took 4 bases from V and 3 from J; bases not matched to a gene: 3. Germline lookup yields CDR1 LGHNA and CDR2 YSLEER. The CDR3 covers 14 residues. The CDR3 sequence: CASSPRTGGYEQYF. Here the CDR3 DNA reads TGCGCCAGCAGCCCACGGACAGGGGGCTACGAGCAGTACTTC.

The chain is built from TRBV29-1 and TRBJ2-7; 9 positions match TRBD1. In germline, CDR1 is SQVTM, CDR2 ANQGSEA. The CDR3 has 13 amino acids. J gave up 3 bases and V 7 bases, and 7 bases lay outside the gene matches. Here the CDR3 DNA reads TGCAGCGGGGGACAGGGCGTAGGCTACGAGCAGTACTTC. Its translation is CSGGQGVGYEQYF.